This is a list of T cell receptor beta chains from one sample in a study of cytomegalovirus exposure and HLA in healthy donors. The assay was immunoSEQ multiplex PCR, and TCRdb's table has in-frame clones only and misses some. The sample carries 150,000 to 200,000 clones, 87% recorded once. Sequenced: PBMCs. The source of these receptors is a woman aged 25 to 45 in good health and CMV-seronegative. Both conserved end residues are part of each CDR3. A D gene is named only where the DNA matches it firmly. Size values are once, few and many counts, or a class for expanded clones, and some rows have none.

>.|TRBJ2-1|TRBV6-5|TRBD1
CASSPTWTGDNEQFF
TGTGCCAGCAGTCCCACCTGGACAGGGGACAATGAGCAGTTCTTC
>.|TRBJ1-3|TRBV7-8|.
CASSLTFSGNTIYF
TGTGCCAGCAGCTTAACATTCTCTGGAAACACCATATATTTT
>.|TRBJ2-1|TRBV2|TRBD2
CASSLSGTSGVRNEQFF
TGTGCCAGCTCCCTTTCCGGGACTAGCGGGGTTAGGAATGAGCAGTTCTTC
>.|TRBJ2-5|TRBV18|.
CASSLLREETQYF
TGTGCCAGCTCACTCCTGAGGGAGGAGACCCAGTACTTC
>once|TRBJ1-2|TRBV5-4|.
CASSLGAGEGYGYTF
TGTGCCAGCAGCTTGGGAGCAGGGGAGGGCTATGGCTACACCTTC
>.|TRBJ2-7|TRBV14|TRBD1
CASSPLQGVHEQYF
TGTGCCAGCAGCCCTTTGCAGGGGGTCCACGAGCAGTACTTC
>many|TRBJ1-1|TRBV5-4|TRBD1
CASSLGEGQGEAEAFF
TGTGCCAGCAGCTTGGGAGAGGGACAGGGGGAGGCTGAAGCTTTCTTT
>.|TRBJ2-5|TRBV4-1|.
CASSQVSVHVGTQYF
TGCGCCAGCAGCCAAGTGTCGGTTCACGTCGGGACCCAGTACTTC
>.|TRBJ1-1|TRBV5-5|.
CASSYRVGGDVDTEAFF
TGTGCCAGCAGCTATCGGGTAGGGGGGGATGTGGACACTGAAGCTTTCTTT
>few|TRBJ1-2|TRBV6-5|.
CASSYGGGGFLSYTF
TGTGCCAGCAGTTACGGAGGCGGGGGATTCCTAAGCTACACCTTC
>.|TRBJ1-1|TRBV6-6|.
CASTQTGSAAFF
TGTGCCAGCACCCAGACGGGGTCGGCCGCTTTCTTT
>.|TRBJ2-7|TRBV4-3|TRBD2
CASSQSSGGAYEQYF
TGCGCCAGCAGCCAGAGTAGCGGGGGGGCCTACGAGCAGTACTTC
>.|TRBJ2-7|TRBV2|TRBD2
CASSEGSAGGPYEQYF
TGTGCCAGCAGTGAAGGCTCAGCGGGGGGTCCCTACGAGCAGTACTTC
>.|TRBJ1-1|TRBV29-1|.
CSVPFRTEAFF
TGCAGCGTCCCGTTCCGCACTGAAGCTTTCTTT
>.|TRBJ2-7|TRBV9|TRBD2
CASSPEAGGLYEQYF
TGTGCCAGCAGCCCAGAGGCGGGGGGACTCTACGAGCAGTACTTC
>.|TRBJ1-5|TRBV5-4|.
CASRNKPSDYSNQPQHF
TGTGCCAGCAGAAACAAACCCAGTGACTATAGCAATCAGCCCCAGCATTTT
>.|TRBJ1-6|TRBV6-5|.
CASSRTAYNSPLHF
TGTGCCAGCAGTCGGACAGCGTATAATTCACCCCTCCACTTT
>.|TRBJ1-1|TRBV2|TRBD1
CASSFDPGGTTEAFF
TGTGCCAGCAGTTTCGACCCAGGGGGCACGACTGAAGCTTTCTTT
>.|TRBJ1-2|TRBV30|TRBD1
CAWSVLVGQGVNGYTF
TGTGCCTGGAGTGTACTCGTGGGACAGGGAGTGAATGGCTACACCTTC
>.|TRBJ1-3|TRBV18|.
CASSAGQNVGNTIYF
TGTGCCAGCTCAGCCGGACAGAACGTCGGAAACACCATATATTTT
>.|TRBJ2-1|TRBV30|TRBD2
CAWSGTSGGVSYNEQFF
TGTGCCTGGAGTGGGACTAGCGGGGGGGTCTCCTACAATGAGCAGTTCTTC
>.|TRBJ1-1|TRBV6-6|.
CASSYLRPGSNTEAFF
TGTGCCAGCAGTTACTTACGACCGGGGTCGAACACTGAAGCTTTCTTT
>.|TRBJ2-1|TRBV27|.
CASSLAHYNEQFF
TGTGCCAGCAGTTTGGCCCATTACAATGAGCAGTTCTTC
>.|TRBJ1-1|TRBV10-3|.
CAIRGGPEAFF
TGTGCCATCCGCGGAGGCCCGGAAGCTTTCTTT
>.|TRBJ2-3|TRBV2|.
CASSEYRLGTQYF
TGTGCCAGCAGTGAATACCGTCTCGGTACGCAGTATTTT
>.|TRBJ1-5|TRBV2|.
CASSEGGRRGNQPQHF
TGTGCCAGCAGTGAGGGCGGACGGAGGGGAAATCAGCCCCAGCATTTT
>.|TRBJ2-3|TRBV2|TRBD1
CASSKGWGTGDTDTQYF
TGTGCCAGCAGCAAGGGCTGGGGGACAGGAGACACAGATACGCAGTATTTT
>.|TRBJ2-5|TRBV25-1|TRBD1
CASSGRRQGRETQYF
TGTGCCAGCAGTGGCCGTAGACAGGGCAGGGAGACCCAGTACTTC
>.|TRBJ1-2|TRBV5-1|.
CASSLGWQVSNYGYTF
TGCGCCAGCAGCTTGGGTTGGCAGGTTTCTAACTATGGCTACACCTTC
>.|TRBJ1-2|TRBV19|TRBD1
CASRLQGANYGYTF
TGTGCCAGTAGGTTACAGGGGGCTAACTATGGCTACACCTTC
>.|TRBJ1-2|TRBV6-1|TRBD1
CASSDRPNRGLNGYTF
TGTGCCAGCAGTGACCGCCCCAACAGGGGACTTAATGGCTACACCTTC
>.|TRBJ1-4|TRBV7-9|.
CASRLDKSHEKLFF
TGTGCCAGCAGACTAGACAAATCTCACGAAAAACTGTTTTTT
>.|TRBJ2-4|TRBV9|TRBD2
CASSVASGGIAKNIQYF
TGTGCCAGCAGCGTCGCTAGCGGGGGGATAGCCAAAAACATTCAGTACTTC
>once|TRBJ1-1|TRBV18|.
CASRYQGDTEAFF
TGTGCCAGCCGGTACCAGGGTGACACTGAAGCTTTCTTT
>.|TRBJ1-5|TRBV6-6|.
CASSRDTGQPQHF
TGTGCCAGCAGCAGGGACACGGGGCAGCCCCAGCATTTT
>.|TRBJ2-5|TRBV6-1|.
CASNLGGTVQETQYF
TGTGCCAGCAACTTAGGGGGGACAGTCCAAGAGACCCAGTACTTC
>.|TRBJ2-5|TRBV11-2|TRBD1
CASSWSGGVETQYF
TGTGCCAGCAGCTGGTCAGGGGGCGTAGAGACCCAGTACTTC
>.|TRBJ1-1|TRBV12-5|.
CASGLEFWGQPTEAFF
TGTGCTAGTGGTTTGGAATTTTGGGGACAACCTACTGAAGCTTTCTTT
>once|TRBJ1-6|TRBV7-2|.
CASSLGVDNSPLHF
TGTGCCAGCAGCTTAGGCGTGGATAATTCACCCCTCCACTTT